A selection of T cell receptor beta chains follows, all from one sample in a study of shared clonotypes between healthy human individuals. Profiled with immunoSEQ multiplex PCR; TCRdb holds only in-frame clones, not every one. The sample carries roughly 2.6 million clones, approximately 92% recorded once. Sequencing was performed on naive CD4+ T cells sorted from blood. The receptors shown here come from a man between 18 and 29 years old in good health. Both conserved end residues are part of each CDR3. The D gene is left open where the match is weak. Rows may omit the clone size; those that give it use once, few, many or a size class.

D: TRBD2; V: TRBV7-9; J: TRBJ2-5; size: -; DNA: TGTGCCAGCAGCGAGGGACTAGCGGCCCAGTACTTC; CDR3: CASSEGLAAQYF
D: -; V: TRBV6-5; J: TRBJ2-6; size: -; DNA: TGTGCCAGCAGTCGACCTGTAGCCGGGGCCAACGTCCTGACTTTT; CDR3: CASSRPVAGANVLTF
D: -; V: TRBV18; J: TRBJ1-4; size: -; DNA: TGTGCCAGCTCCCGCACAGGGTCTAATGAAAAACTGTTTTTT; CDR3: CASSRTGSNEKLFF
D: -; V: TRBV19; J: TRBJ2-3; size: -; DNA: TGTGCCAGTAGTATAGCGGCTAAGGGGCCCACAGATACGCAGTATTTT; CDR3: CASSIAAKGPTDTQYF
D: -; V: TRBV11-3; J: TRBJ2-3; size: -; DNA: TGTGCCAGCAGCTTAGATCCGGAGGAGGTGGATACGCAGTATTTT; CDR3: CASSLDPEEVDTQYF
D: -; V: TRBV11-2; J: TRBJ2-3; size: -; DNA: TGTGCCAGCAGTGAACGATCGGGGGAGAACACAGATACGCAGTATTTT; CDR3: CASSERSGENTDTQYF
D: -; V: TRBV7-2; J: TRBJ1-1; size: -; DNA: TGTGCCAGCAGCTTAGGGGCGGGCGCCTACACTGAAGCTTTCTTT; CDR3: CASSLGAGAYTEAFF
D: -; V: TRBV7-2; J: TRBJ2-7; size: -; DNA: TGTGCCAGCAGCTTACGACAATACTACGAGCAGTACTTC; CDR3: CASSLRQYYEQYF
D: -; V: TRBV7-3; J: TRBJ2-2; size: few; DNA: TGTGCCAGCAGCCAGATGGGTGAGAACACCGGGGAGCTGTTTTTT; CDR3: CASSQMGENTGELFF
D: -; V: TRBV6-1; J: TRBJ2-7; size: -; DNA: TGTGCCAGCAGGGAACATTTGGGGGCTCTACTTTACGAGCAGTACTTC; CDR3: CASREHLGALLYEQYF
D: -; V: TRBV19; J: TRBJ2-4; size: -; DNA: TGTGCCAGTAGTATAGTTCCGGGGGCCAAAAACATTCAGTACTTC; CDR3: CASSIVPGAKNIQYF
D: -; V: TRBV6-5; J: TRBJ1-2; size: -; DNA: TGTGCCAGCAGTTACCTTGGGACGGACTATGGCTACACCTTC; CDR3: CASSYLGTDYGYTF
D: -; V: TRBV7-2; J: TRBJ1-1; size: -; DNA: TGTGCCAGCAGCGCGAACAAGAACACTGAAGCTTTCTTT; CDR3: CASSANKNTEAFF
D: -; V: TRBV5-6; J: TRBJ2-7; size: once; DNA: TGTGCCAGCAGCTTGAGGCAGGGGGGAAGCGAGCAGTACTTC; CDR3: CASSLRQGGSEQYF
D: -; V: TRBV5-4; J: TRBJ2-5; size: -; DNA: TGTGCCAGCAGCTCCCCAGGGGTGGGAGAGACCCAGTACTTC; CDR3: CASSSPGVGETQYF
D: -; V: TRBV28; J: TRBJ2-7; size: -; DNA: TGTGCCAGCAGTAGGCCAGGGTTCGAGCAGTACTTC; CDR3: CASSRPGFEQYF
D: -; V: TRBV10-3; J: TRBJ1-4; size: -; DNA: TGTGCCATCAGTGAGTCGAGGGGCGAAAAACTGTTTTTT; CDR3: CAISESRGEKLFF
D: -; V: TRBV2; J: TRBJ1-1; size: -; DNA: TGTGCCAGCAGAGGAAGGGTGAACACTGAAGCTTTCTTT; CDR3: CASRGRVNTEAFF
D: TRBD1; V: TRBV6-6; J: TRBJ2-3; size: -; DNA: TGTGCCAGCAGTACCCGGACAGGCGGCACAGATACGCAGTATTTT; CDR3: CASSTRTGGTDTQYF
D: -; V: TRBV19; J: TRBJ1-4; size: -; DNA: TGTGCCAGTAGTATATGGGGTCCAACTAATGAAAAACTGTTTTTT; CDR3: CASSIWGPTNEKLFF
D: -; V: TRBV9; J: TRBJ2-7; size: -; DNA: TGTGCCAGCAGCGTAGTCGGGGCTAGCCTCTCCTACGAGCAGTACTTC; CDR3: CASSVVGASLSYEQYF
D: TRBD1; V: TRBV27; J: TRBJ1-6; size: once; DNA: TGTGCCAGCAGTTTAGTGGACAGGGGTTTATCACCCCTCCACTTT; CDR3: CASSLVDRGLSPLHF
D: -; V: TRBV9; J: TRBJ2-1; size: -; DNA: TGTGCCAGCAGCCCCGATAGTTTGAGTCGCGACAATGAGCAGTTCTTC; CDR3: CASSPDSLSRDNEQFF
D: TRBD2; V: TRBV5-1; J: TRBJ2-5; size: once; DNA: TGCGCCAGCAGCTTGGATCCCGGGACTACTGAGACCCAGTACTTC; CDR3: CASSLDPGTTETQYF
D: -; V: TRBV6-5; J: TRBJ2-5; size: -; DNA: TGTGCCAGCAGTTACTTTGGGCATGGCGAGACCCAGTACTTC; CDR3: CASSYFGHGETQYF
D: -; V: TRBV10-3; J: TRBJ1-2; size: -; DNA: TGTGCCATCAGTGAGCGTAGTGCCAGAGACTACAGGGATGGCTACACCTTC; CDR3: CAISERSARDYRDGYTF
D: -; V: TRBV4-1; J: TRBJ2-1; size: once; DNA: TGCGCCAGCAGCCAAGGTACTAGCTCCCCCTACAATGAGCAGTTCTTC; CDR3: CASSQGTSSPYNEQFF
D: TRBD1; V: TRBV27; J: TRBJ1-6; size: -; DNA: TGTGCCAGCAGTACCGGACAGGTCCATAATTCACCCCTCCACTTT; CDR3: CASSTGQVHNSPLHF
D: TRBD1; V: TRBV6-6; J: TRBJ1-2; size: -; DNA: TGTGCCAGCAGTTACGGGACAGGGGCTAACTATGGCTACACCTTC; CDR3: CASSYGTGANYGYTF
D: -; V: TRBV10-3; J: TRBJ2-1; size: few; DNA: TGTGCCATCAGTGAGGGTTATGAGCAGTTCTTC; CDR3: CAISEGYEQFF
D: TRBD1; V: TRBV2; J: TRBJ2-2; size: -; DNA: TGTGCCAGCAGTGAAGTACAGGGGGACGCCGGGGAGCTGTTTTTT; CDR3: CASSEVQGDAGELFF